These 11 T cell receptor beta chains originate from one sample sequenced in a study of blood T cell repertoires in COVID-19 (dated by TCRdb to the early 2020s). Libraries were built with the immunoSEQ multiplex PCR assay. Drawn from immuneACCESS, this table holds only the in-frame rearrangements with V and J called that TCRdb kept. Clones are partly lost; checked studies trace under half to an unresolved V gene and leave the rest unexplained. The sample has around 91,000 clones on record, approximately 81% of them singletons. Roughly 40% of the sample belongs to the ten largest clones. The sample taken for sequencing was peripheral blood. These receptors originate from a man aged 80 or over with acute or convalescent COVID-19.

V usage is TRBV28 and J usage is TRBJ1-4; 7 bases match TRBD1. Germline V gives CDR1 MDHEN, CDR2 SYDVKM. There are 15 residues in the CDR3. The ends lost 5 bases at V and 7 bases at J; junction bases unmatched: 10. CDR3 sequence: CASSKRQGRSEKLFF. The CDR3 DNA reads TGTGCCAGCAGTAAGCGACAGGGAAGGAGTGAAAAACTGTTTTTT.

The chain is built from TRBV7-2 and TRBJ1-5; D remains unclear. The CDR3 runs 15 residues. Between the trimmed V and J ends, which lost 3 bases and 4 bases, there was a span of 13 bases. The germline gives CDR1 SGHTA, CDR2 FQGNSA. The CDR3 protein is CASSLSSSGNQPQHF. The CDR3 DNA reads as TGTGCCAGCAGCTTGTCCTCCTCAGGAAATCAGCCCCAGCATTTT.

Written as DNA, the CDR3 is TGTGCCAGTAGTATTACGAGGACAGGGGGCTTAGGAGCTTTCTTT. Translating it yields CASSITRTGGLGAFF. This chain joins TRBV19 and TRBJ1-1, with TRBD1 matching over 11 bases. This CDR3 comprises 15 residues. CDR1 is LNHDA and CDR2 is SQIVND in the germline V gene (reference sequence). Trimming cost V 3 bases and J 10 bases; bases outside gene matches: 10.

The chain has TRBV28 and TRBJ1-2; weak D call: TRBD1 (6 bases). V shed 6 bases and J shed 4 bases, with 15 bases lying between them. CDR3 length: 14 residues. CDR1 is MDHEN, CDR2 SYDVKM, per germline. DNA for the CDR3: TGTGCCAGCAGCTTGGGAGGGGGGCTCTATGGCTACACCTTC. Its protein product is CASSLGGGLYGYTF.

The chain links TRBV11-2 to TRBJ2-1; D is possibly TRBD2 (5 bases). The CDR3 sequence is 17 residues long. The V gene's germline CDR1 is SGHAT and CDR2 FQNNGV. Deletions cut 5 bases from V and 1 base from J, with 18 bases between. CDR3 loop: CASSLGVSPGSYNEQFF. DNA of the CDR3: TGTGCCAGCAGCCTCGGGGTCTCCCCGGGGTCCTACAATGAGCAGTTCTTC.

Here the CDR3 DNA reads TGTGCCTGGAGTGTCCGCAACCTCAGGGTCTACGAGCAGTACTTC. It is translated as CAWSVRNLRVYEQYF. The J gene is TRBJ2-7, the V gene TRBV30; weak D call: TRBD1 (5 bases). Germline CDR1 GTSNPN, CDR2 SVGIG (reference sequence). The V gene lost 0 bases and the J gene lost 3 bases, with 15 bases spanning the gap. The CDR3 totals 15 residues.

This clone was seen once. The CDR3 spells CAPEGQPQHF. The DNA for the CDR3 is TGTGCCCCGGAGGGTCAGCCCCAGCATTTT. V is TRBV30 and J is TRBJ1-5; D is unresolved. The CDR3 is 10 residues long. V lost 8 bases and J lost 6, with 8 bases in between. The germline CDR1 and CDR2 sequences are GTSNPN and SVGIG (reference sequence).

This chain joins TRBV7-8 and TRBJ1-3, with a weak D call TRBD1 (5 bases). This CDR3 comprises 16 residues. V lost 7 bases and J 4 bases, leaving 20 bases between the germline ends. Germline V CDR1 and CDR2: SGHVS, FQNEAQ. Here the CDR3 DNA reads TGTGCCAGCATAGGGGACTTTGGGAACCAAGGAAACACCATATATTTT. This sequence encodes CASIGDFGNQGNTIYF. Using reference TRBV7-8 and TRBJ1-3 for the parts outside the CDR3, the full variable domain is GAGVSQSPRYKVAKRGQDVALRCDPISGHVSLFWYQQALGQGPEFLTYFQNEAQLDKSGLPSDRFFAERPEGSVSTLKIQRTQQEDSAVYLCASIGDFGNQGNTIYFGEGSWLTVV.

This CDR3 is CAISDARQGEEQYF. The CDR3 nucleotides read TGTGCCATCAGTGATGCCCGACAGGGTGAAGAGCAGTACTTC. This chain uses TRBV10-3 with TRBJ2-7, with 7 bases that match TRBD1. The V gene's germline CDR1 is ENHRY and CDR2 SYGVKD. J was trimmed by 7 bases and V by 3 bases; bases with no gene match: 9. CDR3 size: 14 residues.

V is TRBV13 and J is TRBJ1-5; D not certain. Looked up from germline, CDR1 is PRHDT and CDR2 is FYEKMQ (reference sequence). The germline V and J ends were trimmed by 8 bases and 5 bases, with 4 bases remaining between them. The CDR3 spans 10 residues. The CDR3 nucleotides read TGTGCCAGCGAGGATCAGCCCCAGCATTTT. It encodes CASEDQPQHF.

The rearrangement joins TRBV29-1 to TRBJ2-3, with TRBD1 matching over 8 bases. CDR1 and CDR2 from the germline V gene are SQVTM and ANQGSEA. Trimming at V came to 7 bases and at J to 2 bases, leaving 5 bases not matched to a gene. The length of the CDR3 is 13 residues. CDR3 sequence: CSGGQGYTDTQYF. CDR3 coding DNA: TGCAGCGGAGGACAGGGATACACAGATACGCAGTATTTT.